What follows describes a single T cell receptor (beta chain). This receptor's antigen is unknown. Within one base of it there is no much larger clone, and no base qualities were kept. Other DNA sequences from this sample encode an identical CDR3 as well. Using the deep immunoSEQ assay, TCR CDR3 regions were amplified from genomic DNA by multiplex PCR. Extracted genomic DNA from each cell subset was spread evenly across all wells of several immunoSEQ 96-well plates, with each plate serving as a replicate. Each replicate PCR for sorted subsets received about 210 ng genomic DNA, equal to about 30,000 T cell genomes. The purified libraries were quantified using a Qubit 3.0 fluorometer, sized with a Bioanalyzer 2100, and then quantified again using the KAPA Library Quantification kit. A separate single-read 150-cycle Illumina NextSeq 550 flow cell was used to sequence each immunoSEQ 96-well plate. As for the original processing: Because the immunoSEQ output included only junctional sequences and no quality scores, the filtering could not be the same as the filtering used for full-length reads. Sequences were annotated with PyIR, a Python wrapper for IgBLAST v1.9, and V/J genes and CDR3 were assigned using IMGT germline references. Reads were removed for weak V/J assignments (E-value above 1e-6), missing CDR3, stop codons, out-of-frame junctions, or ambiguous translated residues. V3J clonotypes were defined as sequences sharing an identical inferred V gene, J gene, and CDR3 amino acid sequence. To compute the percentage overlap between repertoires, the number of shared unique clonotypes was divided by the size of the smaller repertoire. RTK rarefaction, the Chao1 estimator, and Recon v2.1 estimates of unobserved clonotypes were used to assess repertoire richness. Generation probabilities for all TCRbeta clonotypes obtained by the gDNA method from a handful of donors were computed using OLGA. TCRdb took over this immuneACCESS table, retaining in-frame rearrangements with V and J assigned. Such tables are incomplete; in checked studies, under half of the missing clones stem from an unresolved V gene, and the remainder is unexplained. V, J and clone size are taken as reported in that table, and D and trimming were inferred from the DNA itself. The sample table contains roughly 2.5 million clones; only one count was recorded for roughly 92% of them. The ten largest clones add up to around 0.14% of the sample.

The germline V gene provides CDR1 SNHLY and CDR2 FYNNEI. The CDR3 measures 12 amino acids from cysteine to phenylalanine. Solely the CDR3 DNA is kept, with 36 bases framed from the first base. Deletion took 3 bases off V and 8 bases off J, with a span of 10 bases between the germline ends. This entry is derived from a study of shared clonotypes between healthy human individuals (dated by TCRdb to between 2020 and 2021). Looking at the study overall: The cohort comprised two women and a few men aged 18 to 49 years. For each donor, three plates each were used for CD4 naive and CD4 memory, two plates were used for CD8 naive, and one plate was used for CD8 memory. To estimate repertoire size and how much clonotype sharing occurs between individuals, the study deeply sequenced the blood TCR repertoires of roughly 5 healthy adults. Libraries were prepared and TCR repertoires were sequenced by different laboratories using diverse techniques, in order to increase sequencing depth and limit assay-specific biases. Each donor's leukapheresis produced roughly between about 0.9 and 9.5 billion PBMCs. General study outcomes and caveats: Sampling was restricted to blood, and TCR repertoires in tissues likely differ from the TCR repertoires found in blood. Rarefaction of sorted-subset datasets indicated incomplete sequencing despite the large sequencing depth. Pairwise subsampling led to the expectation that sequencing depth would affect the degree of clonotype sharing among donors. Compared with non-shared clonotypes, the clonotypes found in all four sorted-subset donors had higher generation probabilities. About 5% of naive CD4, approximately 3.7% of naive CD8, 2.3% of memory CD4, and about 0.4% of memory CD8 clonotypes were shared across a handful of donors. Estimated clonotype richness was generally larger for naive than for memory subsets. Because the study included a small number of donors, the genetic and exposure-history diversity represented was limited.

The donors were healthy, HIV-negative adults who had no recently reported acute infections or vaccinations. All donors were Caucasian adults living in Nashville, Tennessee, USA. Magnetic negative selection was used to enrich CD4+ T cells, after which naive cells were positively selected on CD45RA and the negative fraction became the memory subset. After blood collection by leukapheresis, PBMCs were isolated using Ficoll-Histopaque density gradient centrifugation and then cryopreserved in the vapor phase of liquid nitrogen. Analytical flow cytometry was used to check the purity and quantity of every magnetically sorted T cell population. From each sorted fraction, genomic DNA was isolated and quantified by UV absorbance on a Nanodrop 2000c.

The origin of this receptor is a man younger than 35 in good health. The receptor chain draws on TRBV2 and TRBJ1-2; the D gene is possibly TRBD1, with 5 bases matching. Sequencing input: naive CD4+ T cells sorted from blood. This specimen's cell subset or site label, interpreted: CD45RA+ positively selected. The CDR3 loop reads CASSEEGRGYTF. Read as DNA, the sequence is TGTGCCAGCAGTGAGGAGGGGCGAGGCTACACCTTC.